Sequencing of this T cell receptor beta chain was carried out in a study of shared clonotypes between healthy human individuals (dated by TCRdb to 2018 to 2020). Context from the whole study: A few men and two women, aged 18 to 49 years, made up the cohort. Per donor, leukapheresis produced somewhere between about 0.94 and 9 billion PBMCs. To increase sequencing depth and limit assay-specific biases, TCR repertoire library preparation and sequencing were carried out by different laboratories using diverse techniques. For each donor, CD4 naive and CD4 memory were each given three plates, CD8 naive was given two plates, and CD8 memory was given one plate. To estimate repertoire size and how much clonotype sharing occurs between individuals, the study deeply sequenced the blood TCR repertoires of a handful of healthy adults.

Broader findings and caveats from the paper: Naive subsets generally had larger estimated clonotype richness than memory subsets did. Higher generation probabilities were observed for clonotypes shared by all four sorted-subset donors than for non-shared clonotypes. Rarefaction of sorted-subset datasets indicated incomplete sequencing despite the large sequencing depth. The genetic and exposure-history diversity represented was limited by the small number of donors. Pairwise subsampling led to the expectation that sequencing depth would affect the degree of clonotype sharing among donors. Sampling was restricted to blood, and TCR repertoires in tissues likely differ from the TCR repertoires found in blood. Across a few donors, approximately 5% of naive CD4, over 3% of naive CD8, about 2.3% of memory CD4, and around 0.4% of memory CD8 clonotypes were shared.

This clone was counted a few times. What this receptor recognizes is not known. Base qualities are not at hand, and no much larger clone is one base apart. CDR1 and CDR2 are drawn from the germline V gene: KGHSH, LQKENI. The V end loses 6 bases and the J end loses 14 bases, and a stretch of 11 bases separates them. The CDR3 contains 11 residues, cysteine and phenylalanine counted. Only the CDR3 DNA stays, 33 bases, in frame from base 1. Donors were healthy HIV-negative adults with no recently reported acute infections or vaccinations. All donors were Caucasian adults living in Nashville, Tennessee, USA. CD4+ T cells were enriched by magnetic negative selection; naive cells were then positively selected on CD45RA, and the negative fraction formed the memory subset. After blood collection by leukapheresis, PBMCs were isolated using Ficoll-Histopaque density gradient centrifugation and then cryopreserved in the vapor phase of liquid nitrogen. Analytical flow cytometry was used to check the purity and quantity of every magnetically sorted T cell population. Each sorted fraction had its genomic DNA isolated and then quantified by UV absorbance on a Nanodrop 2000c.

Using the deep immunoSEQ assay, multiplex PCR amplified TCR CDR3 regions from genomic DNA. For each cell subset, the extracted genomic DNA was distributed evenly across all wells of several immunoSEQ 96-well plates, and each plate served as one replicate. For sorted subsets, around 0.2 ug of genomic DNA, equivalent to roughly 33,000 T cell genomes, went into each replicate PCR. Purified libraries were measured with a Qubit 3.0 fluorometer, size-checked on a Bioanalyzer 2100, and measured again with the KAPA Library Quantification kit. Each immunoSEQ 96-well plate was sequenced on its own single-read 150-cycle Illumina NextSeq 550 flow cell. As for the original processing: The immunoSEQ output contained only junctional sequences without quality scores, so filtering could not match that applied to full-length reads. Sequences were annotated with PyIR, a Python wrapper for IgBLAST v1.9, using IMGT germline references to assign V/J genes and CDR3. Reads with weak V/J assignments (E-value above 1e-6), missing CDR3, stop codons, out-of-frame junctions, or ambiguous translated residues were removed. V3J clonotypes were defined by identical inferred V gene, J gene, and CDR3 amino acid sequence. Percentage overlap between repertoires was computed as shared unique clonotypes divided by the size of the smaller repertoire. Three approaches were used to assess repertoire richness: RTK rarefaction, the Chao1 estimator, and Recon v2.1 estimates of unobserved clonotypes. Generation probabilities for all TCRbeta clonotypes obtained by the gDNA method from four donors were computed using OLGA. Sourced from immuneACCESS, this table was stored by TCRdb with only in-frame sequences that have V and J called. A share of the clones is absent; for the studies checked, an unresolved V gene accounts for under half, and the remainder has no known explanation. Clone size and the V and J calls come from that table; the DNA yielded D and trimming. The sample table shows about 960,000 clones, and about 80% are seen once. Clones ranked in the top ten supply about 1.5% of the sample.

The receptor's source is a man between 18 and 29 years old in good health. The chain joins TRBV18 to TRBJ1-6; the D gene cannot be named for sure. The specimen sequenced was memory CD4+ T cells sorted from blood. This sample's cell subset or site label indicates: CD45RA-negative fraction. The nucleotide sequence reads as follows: TGTGCCAGCTCCCGGGCCACCACCCTCCACTTT. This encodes CASSRATTLHF.